The 18 T cell receptor beta chains below come from one sample, sequenced in a study of blood T cell repertoires in COVID-19. Clones were sequenced by immunoSEQ multiplex PCR, and TCRdb holds only the in-frame ones, with some missing. The sample comprises 130,000 to 150,000 clones, about nine tenths of which are singletons, and about 2% rests with the top ten. The specimen sequenced was peripheral blood. The source is a human donor in a cohort sampled during active COVID-19.

The chain links TRBV4-2 to TRBJ2-3; TRBD2 matches 11 bases. This CDR3 is built from 20 residues. CDR1 is LGHNA, CDR2 YNFKEQ, per germline. Trimming at V came to 3 bases and at J to 0 bases, leaving 14 bases not matched to a gene. This CDR3 is CASSHPTGGIAGGSTDTQYF. In DNA form, the CDR3 reads TGTGCCAGCAGCCACCCCACAGGGGGAATAGCGGGAGGGAGCACAGATACGCAGTATTTT.

The CDR3 protein is CASSTRDTRSVNSPLHF. For the CDR3, the DNA is TGTGCCAGCAGTACCCGGGACACCAGGTCGGTTAATTCACCCCTCCACTTT. The chain links TRBV27 to TRBJ1-6, with D tentatively TRBD1 (6 bases). V was cut by 5 bases and J by 6 bases, with 20 bases left in between. The CDR3 consists of 17 residues. CDR1 and CDR2 from the germline V gene are MNHEY and SMNVEV (reference sequence).

V usage is TRBV7-9 and J usage is TRBJ1-2, with TRBD1 as a possible D gene (6 bases). The germline gives CDR1 SEHNR, CDR2 FQNEAQ (reference sequence). This CDR3 spans 14 amino acids. Between the trimmed V and J ends, which lost 0 bases and 4 bases, there was a span of 9 bases. The CDR3 loop is CASSLAQGPYGYTF. The CDR3 nucleotides read TGTGCCAGCAGCTTAGCGCAGGGGCCCTATGGCTACACCTTC.

V usage is TRBV19 and J usage is TRBJ2-7, with D possibly matching TRBD1 (5 bases). With 6 bases removed from V and 7 bases from J, the gap between germline ends came to 19 bases. This CDR3 comprises 14 residues. Germline V CDR1 and CDR2: LNHDA, SQIVND (reference sequence). CDR3 sequence: CASSQSDTMREQYF. The CDR3 coding sequence is TGTGCCAGTAGCCAGTCGGACACTATGAGAGAGCAGTACTTC.

The genes are TRBV2 and TRBJ2-7; 9 bases map to TRBD1. V shed 5 bases and J 7 bases; nucleotides not matched to a gene: 6. The germline V gene encodes CDR1 SNHLY and CDR2 FYNNEI. CDR3 length: 13 amino acids. The CDR3 region is CASSTQGAGEQYF. The CDR3 DNA reads as TGTGCCAGCAGTACACAGGGGGCGGGGGAGCAGTACTTC.

The chain is built from TRBV5-1 and TRBJ2-7; 14 bases match TRBD2. The CDR3 totals 16 residues. Germline V gives CDR1 SGHRS, CDR2 YFSETQ. Germline trimming cut 0 bases from V and 4 bases from J; bases unmatched to any gene: 3. CDR3 in DNA: TGCGCCAGCAGCTTGGGGGGACTAGCGGGAGTATACGAGCAGTACTTC. It translates to CASSLGGLAGVYEQYF.

The sample holds one count of this clone. The chain couples TRBV28 to TRBJ2-1; 7 nucleotides line up with TRBD1. The V segment lost 2 bases and the J segment 1 base; nucleotides outside the gene matches: 5. Germline V gene sequence: CDR1 MDHEN, CDR2 SYDVKM. This CDR3 has 16 residues. The chain's CDR3 is CASSLVTGVSYNEQFF. DNA for the CDR3: TGTGCCAGCAGTTTAGTAACAGGGGTTTCCTACAATGAGCAGTTCTTC.

As for this clone: Mismatch with germline at one junction end may stem from a read error. V is TRBV28 and J is TRBJ2-7; 7 positions agree with TRBD1. From germline, CDR1 is MDHEN and CDR2 SYDVKM. The CDR3 is made up of 11 amino acids. The chain's CDR3 is CASRDRRWLSF. The CDR3 DNA sequence: TGTGCCAGCAGGGACAGGAGGTGGTTGAGCTTC.

The V call is TRBV19, the J call TRBJ1-2; the D is unclear. V was shortened by 4 bases and J by 7 bases, with 22 bases between the two germline ends. This CDR3 region has 16 residues. Germline CDR1 is LNHDA and CDR2 is SQIVND (reference sequence). The CDR3 DNA reads TGTGCCAGTAGTACCGTTCATATGGCTCTCAGTGTTGGCTACACCTTC. It translates to CASSTVHMALSVGYTF.

This chain links TRBV9 with TRBJ1-5; D not certain. The germline CDR1 and CDR2 sequences are SGDLS and YYNGEE. The CDR3 loop spans 14 amino acids. With 4 bases removed from V and 6 bases from J, the gap between germline ends came to 14 bases. This CDR3 reads CASSPYGGGQPQHF. The DNA for the CDR3 is TGTGCCAGCAGCCCTTATGGAGGCGGTCAGCCCCAGCATTTT.

The chain uses TRBV16 and TRBJ2-7; 7 bases fit TRBD2. The CDR3 length is 12 residues. After removal of 8 bases from V and 0 bases from J, the junction contained 1 base not matched to a gene. The germline V gene encodes CDR1 KGHSY and CDR2 FQNENV. Here the CDR3 reads CASSGGSYEQYF. The CDR3 nucleotides are TGTGCCAGCTCGGGAGGCTCCTACGAGCAGTACTTC.

CDR3 sequence reads: CASSPSPVMNTEAFF. The CDR3 nucleotides are TGTGCCAGCAGCCCCTCTCCGGTGATGAACACTGAAGCTTTCTTT. The genes are TRBV7-2 and TRBJ1-1; D is undetermined. Deletions cut 5 bases from V and 0 bases from J, with 13 bases between. This CDR3 is 15 amino acids long. Germline CDR1 SGHTA, CDR2 FQGNSA.

The CDR3 sequence: CASSFGLEGQYF. CDR3 in DNA: TGTGCCAGCAGCTTCGGACTCGAGGGACAGTATTTT. This chain connects TRBV5-6 to TRBJ2-3, with D possibly being TRBD2 (5 bases). CDR3 length equals 12 residues. Trimming removed 2 bases from V and 12 bases from J, with 13 bases in between. CDR1 SGHDT and CDR2 YYEEEE come from the germline V gene.

The chain joins TRBV27 to TRBJ2-5, with D tentatively TRBD2 (7 bases). The germline V and J ends were trimmed by 2 bases and 5 bases, with 12 bases remaining between them. This CDR3 spans 14 amino acids. Germline CDR1 reads MNHEY; CDR2 reads SMNVEV (reference sequence). Here the CDR3 reads CASSLQGGEETQYF. CDR3 DNA: TGTGCCAGCAGTTTACAAGGGGGGGAGGAGACCCAGTACTTC.

A remark on this clone: One junction end disagrees with the germline gene, perhaps due to a read error. The chain couples TRBV29-1 to TRBJ2-6; D possibly corresponds to TRBD1 (5 bases). The CDR3 extends over 17 amino acids. Germline CDR1 reads SQVTM; CDR2 reads ANQGSEA. DNA of the CDR3: TGCAGCGTGGAAGAACAGGCGAGGTATTCTGGGGCCAACGTCCTGACTTTC. It codes for CSVEEQARYSGANVLTF.

A single count supports this clone. V is TRBV3-1 (or the pseudogene TRBV3-2) and J is TRBJ1-4, with 8 nucleotides matching TRBD1. This CDR3 comprises 14 residues. The V segment lost 3 bases and the J segment 10 bases; nucleotides outside the gene matches: 7. Germline CDR1 LGHDT, CDR2 YNNKEL (reference sequence). The CDR3 here is CASSHLGQGGKLFF. CDR3 nucleotides: TGTGCCAGCAGCCACCTCGGACAGGGCGGAAAACTGTTTTTT.

V gene TRBV6-6 combines with J gene TRBJ2-6; 9 bases line up with TRBD1. Per the germline V gene, CDR1 is MNHNY and CDR2 is SVGAGI (reference sequence). V was clipped by 6 bases and J by 1 base; unmatched bases: 4. CDR3 length equals 16 residues. CDR3 coding DNA: TGTGCCAGCAGACACGGGACAGGGTCTGGGGCCAACGTCCTGACTTTC. It translates to CASRHGTGSGANVLTF.

This rearrangement joins TRBV4-1 to TRBJ1-2; D unresolved. The CDR3 extends over 14 amino acids. In germline, CDR1 is MGHRA, CDR2 YSYEKL. Trimming took off 0 bases at V and 2 bases at J, with 7 bases between the two ends. The DNA for the CDR3 is TGCGCCAGCAGCCAAGATCCCCGGAACTATGGCTACACCTTC. This gives the protein CASSQDPRNYGYTF.